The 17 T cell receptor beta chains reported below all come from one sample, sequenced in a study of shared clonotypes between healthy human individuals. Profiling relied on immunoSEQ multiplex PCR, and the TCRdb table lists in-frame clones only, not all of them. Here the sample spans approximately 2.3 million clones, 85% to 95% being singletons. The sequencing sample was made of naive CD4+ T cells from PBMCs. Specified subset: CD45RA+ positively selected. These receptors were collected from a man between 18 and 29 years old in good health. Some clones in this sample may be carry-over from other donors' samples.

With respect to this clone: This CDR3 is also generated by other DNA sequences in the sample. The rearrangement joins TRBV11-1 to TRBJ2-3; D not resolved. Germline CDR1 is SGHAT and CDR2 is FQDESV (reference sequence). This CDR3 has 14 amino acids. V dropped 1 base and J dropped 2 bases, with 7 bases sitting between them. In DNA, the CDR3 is TGTGCCAGCAGCTTAGGATCTTTCACAGATACGCAGTATTTT. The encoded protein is CASSLGSFTDTQYF.

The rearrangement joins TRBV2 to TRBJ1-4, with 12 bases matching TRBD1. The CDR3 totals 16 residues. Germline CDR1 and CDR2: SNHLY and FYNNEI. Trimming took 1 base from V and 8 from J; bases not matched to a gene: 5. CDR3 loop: CASSEGGQGAAEKLFF. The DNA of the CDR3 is TGTGCCAGCAGTGAAGGGGGACAGGGGGCGGCCGAAAAACTGTTTTTT.

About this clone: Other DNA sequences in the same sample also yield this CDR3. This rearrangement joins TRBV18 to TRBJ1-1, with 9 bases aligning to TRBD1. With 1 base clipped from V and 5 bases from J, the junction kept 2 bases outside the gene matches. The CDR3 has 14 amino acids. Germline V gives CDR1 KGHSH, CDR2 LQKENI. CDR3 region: CASSPRTGETEAFF. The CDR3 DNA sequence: TGTGCCAGCTCACCACGGACAGGGGAAACTGAAGCTTTCTTT. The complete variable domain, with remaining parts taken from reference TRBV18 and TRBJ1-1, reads NAGVMQNPRHLVRRRGQEARLRCSPMKGHSHVYWYRQLPEEGLKFMVYLQKENIIDESGMPKERFSAEFPKEGPSILRIQQVVRGDSAAYFCASSPRTGETEAFFGQGTRLTVV.

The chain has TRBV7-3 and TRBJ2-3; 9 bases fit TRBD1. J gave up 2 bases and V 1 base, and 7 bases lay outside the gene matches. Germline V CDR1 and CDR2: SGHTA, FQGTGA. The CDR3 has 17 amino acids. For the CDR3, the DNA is TGTGCCAGCAGCTTAATAGCCGGGGACAGGGACACAGATACGCAGTATTTT. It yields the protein CASSLIAGDRDTDTQYF.

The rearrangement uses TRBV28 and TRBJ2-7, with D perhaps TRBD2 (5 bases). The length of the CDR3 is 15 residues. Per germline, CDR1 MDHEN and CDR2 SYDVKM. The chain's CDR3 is CASSGAGTGTYEQYF. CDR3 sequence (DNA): TGTGCGTCGAGCGGCGCCGGAACTGGGACCTACGAGCAGTACTTC.

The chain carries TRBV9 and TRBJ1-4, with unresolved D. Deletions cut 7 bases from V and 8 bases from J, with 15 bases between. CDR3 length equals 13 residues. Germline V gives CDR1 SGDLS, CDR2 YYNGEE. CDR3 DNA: TGTGCCAGCGCAAAAAGGTCAGGCGAAAAACTGTTTTTT. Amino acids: CASAKRSGEKLFF.

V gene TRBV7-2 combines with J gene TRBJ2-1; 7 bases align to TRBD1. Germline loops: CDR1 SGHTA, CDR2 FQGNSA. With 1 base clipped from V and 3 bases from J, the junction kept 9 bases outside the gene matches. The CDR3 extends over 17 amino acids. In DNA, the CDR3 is TGTGCCAGCAGCTTAGTAGGGTCCCGGGACAGCTACAATGAGCAGTTCTTC. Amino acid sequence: CASSLVGSRDSYNEQFF.

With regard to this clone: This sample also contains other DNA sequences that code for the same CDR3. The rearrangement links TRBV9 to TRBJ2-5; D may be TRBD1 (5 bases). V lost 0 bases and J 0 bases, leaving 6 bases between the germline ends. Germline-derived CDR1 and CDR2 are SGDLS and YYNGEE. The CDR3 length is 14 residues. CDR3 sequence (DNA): TGTGCCAGCAGCGTAGAGGGGTACCAAGAGACCCAGTACTTC. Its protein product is CASSVEGYQETQYF.

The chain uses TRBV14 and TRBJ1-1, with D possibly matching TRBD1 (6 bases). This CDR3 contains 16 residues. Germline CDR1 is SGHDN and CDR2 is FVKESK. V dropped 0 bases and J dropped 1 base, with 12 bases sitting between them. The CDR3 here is CASSQDGGQANTEAFF. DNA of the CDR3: TGTGCCAGCAGCCAAGACGGGGGGCAGGCGAACACTGAAGCTTTCTTT.

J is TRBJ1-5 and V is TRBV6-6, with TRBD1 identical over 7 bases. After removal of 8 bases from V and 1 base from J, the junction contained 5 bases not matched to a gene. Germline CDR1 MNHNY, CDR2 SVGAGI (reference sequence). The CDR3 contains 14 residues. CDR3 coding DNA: TGTGCCAGCTATCAGACAGGGAGCAATCAGCCCCAGCATTTT. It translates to CASYQTGSNQPQHF.

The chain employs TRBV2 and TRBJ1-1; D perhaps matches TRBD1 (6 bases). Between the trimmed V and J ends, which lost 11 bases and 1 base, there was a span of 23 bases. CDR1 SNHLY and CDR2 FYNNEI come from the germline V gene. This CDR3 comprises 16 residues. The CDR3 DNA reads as TGTGCCGACACCCCGAGGGGGGGAACCCCGAACACTGAAGCTTTCTTT. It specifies CADTPRGGTPNTEAFF. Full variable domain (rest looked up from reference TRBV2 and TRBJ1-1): EPEVTQTPSHQVTQMGQEVILRCVPISNHLYFYWYRQILGQKVEFLVSFYNNEISEKSEIFDDQFSVERPDGSNFTLKIRSTKLEDSAMYFCADTPRGGTPNTEAFFGQGTRLTVV.

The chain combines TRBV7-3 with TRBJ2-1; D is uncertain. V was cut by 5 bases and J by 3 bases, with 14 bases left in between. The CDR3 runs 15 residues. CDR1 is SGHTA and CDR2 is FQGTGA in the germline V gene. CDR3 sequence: CASSPLEVNYNEQFF. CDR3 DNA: TGTGCCAGCAGCCCGCTTGAGGTCAACTACAATGAGCAGTTCTTC.

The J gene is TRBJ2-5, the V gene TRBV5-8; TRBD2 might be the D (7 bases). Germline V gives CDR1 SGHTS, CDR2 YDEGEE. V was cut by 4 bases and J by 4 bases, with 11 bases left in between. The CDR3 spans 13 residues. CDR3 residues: CASSVGGAETQYF. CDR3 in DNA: TGTGCCAGCAGCGTGGGGGGGGCAGAGACCCAGTACTTC.

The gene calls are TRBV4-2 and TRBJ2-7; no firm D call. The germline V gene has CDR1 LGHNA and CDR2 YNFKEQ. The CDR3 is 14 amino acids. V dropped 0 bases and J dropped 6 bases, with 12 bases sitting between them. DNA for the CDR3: TGTGCCAGCAGCCAAGATCTGAACGGCCGCGAGCAGTACTTC. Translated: CASSQDLNGREQYF.

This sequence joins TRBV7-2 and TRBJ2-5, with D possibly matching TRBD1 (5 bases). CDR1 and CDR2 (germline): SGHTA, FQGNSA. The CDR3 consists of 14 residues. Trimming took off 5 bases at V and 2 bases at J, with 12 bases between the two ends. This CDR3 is CASSPQTAQETQYF. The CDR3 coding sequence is TGTGCCAGCAGCCCCCAGACAGCTCAAGAGACCCAGTACTTC.

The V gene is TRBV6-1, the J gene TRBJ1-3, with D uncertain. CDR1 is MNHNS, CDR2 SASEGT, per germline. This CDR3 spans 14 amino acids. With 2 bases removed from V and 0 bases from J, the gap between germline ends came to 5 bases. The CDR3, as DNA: TGTGCCAGCAGTGAACAGAGCTCTGGAAACACCATATATTTT. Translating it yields CASSEQSSGNTIYF.

As DNA, the CDR3 is TGTGCCAGCAGCTTAAGGATTAGTCGCTCTGGAAACACCATATATTTT. Its protein is CASSLRISRSGNTIYF. The rearrangement joins TRBV7-9 to TRBJ1-3, with no clear D. V was pared by 2 bases and J by 0 bases, with 11 bases between. Per the germline V gene, CDR1 is SEHNR and CDR2 is FQNEAQ (reference sequence). The CDR3 contains 16 residues.